This note documents a single T cell receptor (beta chain) sequence. The data belong to a study of blood T cell repertoires in COVID-19. As processed by the authors: Reference gene primer amplification gave nucleated cell count estimates. Profiling relied on immunoSEQ multiplex PCR, and the TCRdb table lists in-frame clones only, not all of them. The V and J calls and clone size come from that table; D and trimming were worked out from the DNA. The data show 35,000 to 45,000 clones, about 87% seen once. This CDR3 has 15 residues. Germline V gene lookup returns CDR1 SGHRS and CDR2 YFSETQ. V dropped 4 bases and J dropped 4; count of bases not matched to a gene: 9.

Sample: peripheral blood. The sequence came from a human donor in a cohort sampled during active COVID-19. The chain links TRBV5-1 to TRBJ1-2; 8 bases are shared with TRBD1. Written as DNA, the CDR3 is TGCGCCAGCAGCCCAGGGACAGGCGTTAGCTATGGCTACACCTTC. Its protein is CASSPGTGVSYGYTF.